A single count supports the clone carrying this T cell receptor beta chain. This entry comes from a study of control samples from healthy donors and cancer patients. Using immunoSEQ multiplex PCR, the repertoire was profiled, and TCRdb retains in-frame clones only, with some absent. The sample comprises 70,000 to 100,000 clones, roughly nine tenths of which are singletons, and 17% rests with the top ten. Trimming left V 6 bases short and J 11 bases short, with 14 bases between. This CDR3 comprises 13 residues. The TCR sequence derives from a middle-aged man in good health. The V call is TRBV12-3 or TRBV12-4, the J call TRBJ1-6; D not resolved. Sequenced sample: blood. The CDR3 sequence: CASSRIRGTPLHF. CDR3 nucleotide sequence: TGTGCCAGCAGCCGAATCCGGGGAACACCCCTCCACTTT.